This entry lists 2 T cell receptor beta chains sequenced from one sample in a study of shared clonotypes between healthy human individuals. Sequenced by immunoSEQ multiplex PCR; TCRdb stores in-frame clones only, minus some. The sample yields about 2.3 million clones, just over 90% seen once. The sequencing input was naive CD4+ T cells from PBMCs. Sample subset: CD45RA+ positively selected. These TCRs come from a man aged 18 to 30 in good health. Some clones in this sample may be carry-over from other donors' samples.

The chain is built from TRBV5-6 and TRBJ2-5, with 12 bases lining up with TRBD2. Germline V gene data show CDR1 as SGHDT and CDR2 as YYEEEE. This CDR3 has 17 residues. With V trimmed by 0 bases and J by 5 bases, 8 bases remained unmatched. DNA for the CDR3: TGTGCCAGCAGCTTGGAGTCGACTAGCGGGAGTATGGAGACCCAGTACTTC. This codes for CASSLESTSGSMETQYF.

As to this clone: Different DNA sequences within this sample yield the same CDR3. The chain has TRBV5-1 and TRBJ2-1, with D perhaps TRBD1 or TRBD2 (5 bases each). Trimming pared 4 bases from V and 6 bases from J, leaving 11 bases between. Germline V lookup: CDR1 SGHRS, CDR2 YFSETQ. The CDR3 has 13 residues. CDR3 sequence: CASSLGPSNEQFF. The CDR3 DNA reads TGCGCCAGCAGCCTGGGACCCTCCAATGAGCAGTTCTTC.